The rows below give T cell receptor beta chains drawn from one sample of a study of response to subunit inactivated influenza vaccine. TCRdb reprocessed the RT-PCR reads via MiXCR and lists one record per CDR3 protein. The sample gives a few hundred thousand distinct CDR3 sequences, 20% to 25% of which show up once; 10% to 13% is in the top ten. The sequenced sample was PBMCs from blood, obtained approximately 20 months after vaccination. Every receptor here comes from a man between 50 and 69 years old who received an inactivated influenza vaccine. The CDR3 runs from the conserved cysteine through the conserved F or W. A D gene is named only where the DNA matches it firmly. Clone size is shown for a subset of rows, as once, few, many or a class of expanded clone.

few - TRBJ2-3 TRBV24-1 CATSEPPLQGSTDTQYF TGTGCCACCAGTGAACCACCATTACAGGGTAGCACAGATACGCAGTATTTT
- - TRBJ1-1 TRBV6-2/TRBV6-3 CASSLTPRVEAFF TGTGCCAGCAGTCTTACCCCCAGGGTTGAAGCTTTCTTT
- TRBD2 TRBJ2-7 TRBV19 CASSTTSGVWYEQYF TGTGCCAGTAGTACGACTAGCGGGGTCTGGTACGAGCAGTACTTC
- - TRBJ1-1 TRBV18 CASSAGTPTEAFF TGTGCCAGCTCAGCCGGGACCCCCACTGAAGCTTTCTTT
- - TRBJ2-7 TRBV5-1 CASRMSPRDGYEQYF TGCGCCAGCAGGATGTCCCCTCGGGACGGCTACGAGCAGTACTTC
- - TRBJ2-5 TRBV4-2 CASSQDTRITGIPKETQYF TGTGCCAGCAGCCAAGATACGAGAATTACGGGGATACCGAAAGAGACCCAGTACTTC
many - TRBJ1-1 TRBV4-3 CASSQDLGNTEAFF TGCGCCAGCAGCCAAGATCTGGGAAACACTGAAGCTTTCTTT
few TRBD1 TRBJ1-2 TRBV20-1 CSALGRGPYGYTF TGCAGTGCCTTGGGCAGGGGGCCGTATGGCTACACCTTC
- TRBD2 TRBJ2-1 TRBV6-1 CASRGEGADLRIDEQFF TGTGCCAGCCGCGGGGAGGGAGCGGACCTACGGATCGATGAGCAGTTCTTC
few TRBD1 TRBJ2-3 TRBV7-3 CASSLRQGADTQYF TGTGCCAGCAGCTTACGGCAGGGGGCTGATACGCAGTATTTT
few - TRBJ2-1 TRBV3-1 CASSQFRGNEQFF TGTGCCAGCAGCCAATTTAGGGGAAATGAGCAGTTCTTC
few - TRBJ1-1 TRBV19 CASSKAYDSPNTEAFF TGTGCCAGTAGTAAGGCCTATGACAGTCCGAACACTGAAGCTTTCTTT
- - TRBJ1-1 TRBV5-1 CASSAGDGSLNTEAFF TGCGCCAGCAGCGCCGGGGACGGATCTCTGAACACTGAAGCTTTCTTT
- - TRBJ2-1 TRBV7-6 CASSLIVPPLYNEQFF TGTGCCAGCAGCTTAATTGTGCCTCCCCTTTACAATGAGCAGTTCTTC
- - TRBJ1-5 TRBV24-1 CATSDNKTPNQPQHF TGTGCCACCAGTGACAATAAGACACCCAATCAGCCCCAGCATTTT
- - TRBJ2-5 TRBV29-1 CSVLAWQETQYF TGCAGCGTCCTGGCATGGCAAGAGACCCAGTACTTC
- TRBD2 TRBJ2-1 TRBV7-9 CASSFRRGGSYNEQFF TGTGCCAGCAGCTTCAGGCGGGGGGGCTCCTACAATGAGCAGTTCTTC
few - TRBJ2-3 TRBV20-1 CSASVWGTDTQYF TGCAGTGCTAGTGTGTGGGGCACAGATACGCAGTATTTT
- TRBD2 TRBJ2-1 TRBV20-1 CSVVGVTSGKNEQFF TGCAGTGTCGTGGGGGTCACTAGCGGGAAGAATGAGCAGTTCTTC
- - TRBJ2-2 TRBV30 CAWSRTGGTGELFF TGTGCCTGGAGTAGGACCGGGGGCACCGGGGAGCTGTTTTTT
many - TRBJ1-5 TRBV4-2 CASSQDSGYHQPQHF TGTGCCAGCAGCCAAGATTCGGGTTATCATCAGCCCCAGCATTTT
few - TRBJ1-1 TRBV5-1 CASKTGTMNTEAFF TGCGCCAGCAAAACAGGGACCATGAACACTGAAGCTTTCTTT
- - TRBJ1-2 TRBV7-9 CASSLVSQPYGYTF TGTGCCAGCAGCTTAGTATCCCAGCCCTATGGCTACACCTTC
few - TRBJ1-6 TRBV12-3/TRBV12-4 CASSFKYSPLHF TGTGCCAGCAGTTTTAAGTATTCACCCCTCCACTTT
- - TRBJ2-4 TRBV27 CASSLSPQNIQYF TGTGCCAGCAGTTTATCTCCACAAAACATTCAGTACTTC
few - TRBJ1-2 TRBV6-1 CASTWGTLSGGGYTF TGTGCCAGCACCTGGGGGACCCTCTCCGGTGGAGGCTACACCTTC
- - TRBJ2-7 TRBV28 CASSTPPYEQYF TGTGCCAGCAGTACGCCTCCCTACGAGCAGTACTTC
once - TRBJ2-3 TRBV30 CAWRTGRYLDTQYF TGTGCCTGGAGAACAGGGAGGTACCTAGATACGCAGTATTTT
- - TRBJ2-7 TRBV5-4 CASSPRDSSYEQYF TGTGCCAGCAGCCCCCGGGACTCCTCCTACGAGCAGTACTTC
- TRBD1 TRBJ2-7 TRBV29-1 CSVAPRTGYEQYF TGCAGCGTCGCGCCCAGGACAGGCTACGAGCAGTACTTC
- - TRBJ2-2 TRBV6-5 CASSYSSGGRAGELFF TGTGCCAGCAGTTACTCTTCTGGGGGCAGGGCCGGGGAGCTGTTTTTT
many - TRBJ1-1 TRBV10-3 CAISESVLRRTEAFF TGTGCCATCAGTGAGTCCGTATTGAGGCGCACTGAAGCTTTCTTT
- - TRBJ1-4 TRBV4-3 CASSQGQVTNEKLFF TGCGCCAGCAGCCAAGGACAAGTCACGAATGAAAAACTGTTTTTT
many TRBD1 TRBJ2-7 TRBV6-2/TRBV6-3 CASKTGTGAYEQYF TGTGCCAGTAAAACCGGGACAGGGGCCTACGAGCAGTACTTC
- TRBD2 TRBJ2-1 TRBV7-6 CASSLAGLAINNEQFF TGTGCCAGCAGCTTGGCGGGACTAGCAATTAACAATGAGCAGTTCTTC
many TRBD2 TRBJ2-1 TRBV20-1 CSARDPVSGGHSYNEQFF TGCAGTGCTAGAGATCCCGTTAGCGGGGGGCACTCCTACAATGAGCAGTTCTTC
- - TRBJ2-2 TRBV5-1 CASSLQGPSTGELFF TGCGCCAGCAGCTTGCAGGGGCCAAGCACCGGGGAGCTGTTTTTT
few - TRBJ2-6 TRBV15 CATSRVPPGHVISGANVLTF TGTGCCACCAGCAGGGTCCCTCCGGGACACGTTATATCTGGGGCCAACGTCCTGACTTTC
few - TRBJ1-1 TRBV5-4 CASSLVGRRNTEAFF TGTGCCAGCAGCTTGGTTGGCAGGCGGAACACTGAAGCTTTCTTT
few - TRBJ2-7 TRBV20-1 CSARGAGYEQYF TGCAGTGCTAGAGGCGCGGGGTACGAGCAGTACTTC
few TRBD2 TRBJ2-1 TRBV19 CASSIGLAGLYNEQFF TGTGCCAGTAGTATCGGTCTAGCGGGCCTCTACAATGAGCAGTTCTTC
few - TRBJ2-1 TRBV2 CASSERNEQFF TGTGCCAGCAGTGAAAGGAATGAGCAGTTCTTC
- TRBD2 TRBJ2-4 TRBV20-1 CSARASGSNIQYF TGCAGTGCTAGAGCTAGCGGGAGTAACATTCAGTACTTC
few - TRBJ2-7 TRBV20-1 CSGWRAGNEQYF TGCAGTGGATGGAGGGCCGGCAACGAGCAGTACTTC
- - TRBJ2-1 TRBV7-3 CASSLMIGREQFF TGTGCCAGCAGCTTAATGATAGGGAGGGAGCAGTTCTTC
once - TRBJ1-2 TRBV5-1 CASSLAASGNDRYGYTF TGCGCCAGCAGCTTGGCCGCTTCAGGGAATGATCGGTATGGCTACACCTTC
- TRBD1 TRBJ2-2 TRBV20-1 CSARDPGTANTGELFF TGCAGTGCTAGAGATCCTGGGACAGCTAACACCGGGGAGCTGTTTTTT
- - TRBJ1-1 TRBV4-3 CASSQGPPNTEAFF TGCGCCAGCAGCCAAGGCCCGCCGAACACTGAAGCTTTCTTT
many TRBD2 TRBJ2-1 TRBV25-1 CASSEASGRAVYNEQFF TGTGCCAGCAGTGAAGCTAGCGGGAGGGCCGTCTACAATGAGCAGTTCTTC
- TRBD1 TRBJ2-7 TRBV6-2/TRBV6-3 CASSHPRGGLYEQYF TGTGCCAGCAGTCACCCGCGAGGGGGCCTCTACGAGCAGTACTTC
- - TRBJ1-3 TRBV7-9 CASSLTLGGAGNTIYF TGTGCCAGCAGCTTAACATTGGGCGGCGCTGGAAACACCATATATTTT
- - TRBJ1-6 TRBV20-1 CSASPDKPGSPLHF TGCAGTGCTAGCCCCGACAAACCGGGTTCACCCCTCCACTTT
- - TRBJ2-3 TRBV9 CASSVGQGDTQYF TGTGCCAGCAGCGTAGGTCAGGGAGATACGCAGTATTTT
many TRBD1 TRBJ1-2 TRBV13 CASSSTGSSYGYTF TGTGCCAGCAGCTCGACAGGGTCTTCGTATGGCTACACCTTC
- TRBD1 TRBJ2-2 TRBV20-1 CSARGQGNTGELFF TGCAGTGCTAGAGGACAGGGGAACACCGGGGAGCTGTTTTTT
- - TRBJ2-1 TRBV6-1 CASTRDSAGNNEQFF TGTGCCAGCACCAGGGATTCGGCAGGAAACAATGAGCAGTTCTTC
- TRBD1 TRBJ2-3 TRBV12-3/TRBV12-4 CASNLVGQGFPDTQYF TGTGCCAGCAACCTTGTGGGACAGGGGTTCCCAGATACGCAGTATTTT
few - TRBJ2-6 TRBV4-3 CASIPQLGSGANVLTF TGCGCCAGCATCCCACAATTGGGCTCTGGGGCCAACGTCCTGACTTTC
few TRBD1 TRBJ1-5 TRBV28 CASGQTGGSNQPQHF TGTGCCAGCGGACAGACAGGGGGTAGCAATCAGCCCCAGCATTTT
many - TRBJ1-4 TRBV5-1 CASRPRRGLNEKLFF TGCGCCAGCAGGCCGAGGAGAGGATTAAATGAAAAACTGTTTTTT